The 17 T cell receptor beta chains presented below share a single source sample, sequenced in a study of beta chain features in type 1 diabetes. The study reverse transcribed the entire isolated RNA, so it sequenced expressed TCRB transcripts. Profiled with immunoSEQ multiplex PCR; TCRdb holds only in-frame clones, not every one. The top ten clones hold 1% to 1.5% of a sample with about 220,000 clones, approximately 11% of them seen once. Sequencing input: central memory CD4+ T cells from blood. The receptors derive from a man younger than 35 in good health.

The rearrangement links TRBV10-3 to TRBJ1-5; D gene ambiguous. Trimming shortened V by 3 bases and J by 4 bases, and 16 bases separated the two germline ends. Germline CDR1 ENHRY, CDR2 SYGVKD. This CDR3 has 16 amino acids. CDR3 sequence reads: CAISDRTGLRNQPQHF. The CDR3 DNA is TGTGCCATCAGTGATAGGACGGGGTTGAGGAATCAGCCCCAGCATTTT.

J is TRBJ2-7 and V is TRBV7-8; D possibly uses TRBD1 or TRBD2 (5 bases each). V lost 6 bases and J lost 6, with 18 bases in between. Germline V gene sequence: CDR1 SGHVS, CDR2 FQNEAQ. This CDR3 spans 14 amino acids. The CDR3 nucleotides read TGTGCCAGCAGATCCTGGCAGGGAGAGGGCGAGCAGTACTTC. It codes for CASRSWQGEGEQYF.

This clone occurred many times. The rearrangement links TRBV28 to TRBJ1-2; D remains ambiguous. Germline CDR1 reads MDHEN; CDR2 reads SYDVKM. Trimming cost V 6 bases and J 13 bases, with 18 bases left between them. CDR3 length equals 12 residues. DNA of the CDR3: TGTGCCAGCAGCCCAGAGGCGGCGAGGATCACCTTC. It yields the protein CASSPEAARITF.

This clone has ten or more counts. This chain connects TRBV28 to TRBJ1-2; 7 bases agree with TRBD1. This CDR3 region has 12 residues. Germline CDR1 and CDR2: MDHEN and SYDVKM. Trimming at V came to 8 bases and at J to 4 bases, leaving 4 bases not matched to a gene. For the CDR3, the DNA is TGTGCCAGCTCAGGACAGGCCTATGGCTACACCTTC. Translation: CASSGQAYGYTF.

The CDR3 reads CASSLVGAQGAIGYTF. CDR3 nucleotide sequence: TGTGCCAGCAGCTTAGTAGGCGCGCAGGGGGCCATCGGCTACACCTTC. The rearrangement joins TRBV11-2 to TRBJ1-2, with TRBD1 matching 8 bases. Germline V gene lookup returns CDR1 SGHAT and CDR2 FQNNGV. The CDR3 contains 16 residues. Losses at the gene ends were 1 base for V and 8 bases for J; bases not matched to a gene: 12.

This clone appeared a few times. This rearrangement joins TRBV7-2 to TRBJ2-6; either TRBD1 or TRBD2 may supply D (5 bases each). CDR1 is SGHTA and CDR2 is FQGNSA in the germline V gene. Between the trimmed V and J ends, which lost 0 bases and 4 bases, there was a span of 10 bases. This CDR3 is 16 amino acids long. The CDR3: CASSLARGTGANVLTF. CDR3 in DNA: TGTGCCAGCAGCTTAGCGAGAGGGACCGGGGCCAACGTCCTGACTTTC.

This clone was picked up many times. CDR3 sequence: CASSYWTLSIYEQYF. CDR3 sequence (DNA): TGCGCCAGCAGCTATTGGACTCTCTCGATCTACGAGCAGTACTTC. The V and J genes are TRBV4-1 and TRBJ2-7; perhaps TRBD2 as D (5 bases). This CDR3 contains 15 residues. V lost 5 bases, J lost 3 bases, and 17 bases lay in between. Germline-derived CDR1 and CDR2 are MGHRA and YSYEKL.

This clone showed up just a few times. One base separates it from a far larger clone, so it is likely a read error. The chain combines TRBV29-1 with TRBJ2-3; the D gene could be TRBD1 or TRBD2 (6 bases each). CDR3 length: 15 residues. The V gene's germline CDR1 is SQVTM and CDR2 ANQGSEA. As DNA, the CDR3 is TGCAGCGGTAGAGGGGGGCGGACTCGCACATATACGCAGTATTTT. This translates into CSGRGGRTRTYTQYF.

This clone was counted between two and nine times. This chain's CDR3 is CSALMGPRNIQYF. The CDR3 DNA sequence: TGCAGCGCATTGATGGGACCGAGAAACATTCAGTACTTC. This chain links TRBV29-1 with TRBJ2-4, with D perhaps TRBD1 or TRBD2 (5 bases each). Trimming stripped 7 bases from V and 6 bases from J, with 16 bases between. The CDR3 is 13 residues long. The germline V gene has CDR1 SQVTM and CDR2 ANQGSEA.

The chain is built from TRBV4-2 and TRBJ2-4; 10 positions agree with TRBD2. CDR3 length: 16 residues. V lost 3 bases, J lost 0 bases, and 2 bases stayed unmatched. Germline V gene sequence: CDR1 LGHNA, CDR2 YNFKEQ. In DNA form, the CDR3 reads TGTGCCAGCAGCCAGGCTAGCGGGAGAGCCAAAAACATTCAGTACTTC. Translation gives CASSQASGRAKNIQYF.

CDR3 sequence: CASSQDAPGGRVYTGELFF. The CDR3, as DNA: TGCGCCAGCAGCCAAGATGCTCCTGGCGGGAGAGTATATACCGGGGAGCTGTTTTTT. This chain joins TRBV4-3 and TRBJ2-2; 7 nucleotides line up with TRBD2. V shed 0 bases, J shed 5 bases, and the junction held 15 bases outside the gene matches. The germline gives CDR1 LGHNA, CDR2 YSLEER. The CDR3 spans 19 residues.

This clone showed up just a few times. This chain links TRBV5-5 with TRBJ2-5; D uncertain. Germline lookup yields CDR1 SGHKS and CDR2 YYEKEE (reference sequence). Trimming removed 5 bases at V and 2 bases at J, with 10 bases between. This CDR3 region has 13 residues. CDR3 in amino acids: CASSTRSQETQYF. DNA for the CDR3: TGTGCCAGCAGTACCAGGTCGCAAGAGACCCAGTACTTC.

This clone was counted a few times. The gene calls are TRBV6-1 and TRBJ2-6; D ambiguous. The CDR3 loop spans 14 amino acids. The V and J ends lost 8 bases and 0 bases respectively, with 8 bases between them. CDR1 and CDR2 (germline): MNHNS, SASEGT. DNA for the CDR3: TGTGCCAGCGCGAGTTTCTCTGGGGCCAACGTCCTGACTTTC. As protein: CASASFSGANVLTF.

The rearrangement uses TRBV5-1 and TRBJ2-2, with D perhaps TRBD2 (6 bases). The CDR3 extends over 16 amino acids. Germline-derived CDR1 and CDR2 are SGHRS and YFSETQ. V lost 2 bases, J lost 2 bases, and 13 bases lay in between. The CDR3 loop reads CASSLIGGINTGELFF. Written as DNA, the CDR3 is TGCGCCAGCAGCTTAATTGGCGGGATTAACACCGGGGAGCTGTTTTTT.

The chain recombines TRBV27 with TRBJ2-7; tentatively, D is TRBD2 (5 bases). The CDR3 length is 14 residues. Germline loops: CDR1 MNHEY, CDR2 SMNVEV (reference sequence). V shed 10 bases and J shed 0 bases, with 16 bases lying between them. The CDR3 spells CAIGGPEFSYEQYF. The CDR3 coding sequence is TGTGCCATCGGAGGCCCTGAATTCTCCTACGAGCAGTACTTC.

V gene TRBV9 combines with J gene TRBJ2-3, with D unclear. This CDR3 comprises 13 residues. Germline values: CDR1 SGDLS, CDR2 YYNGEE. V dropped 0 bases and J dropped 2 bases, with 4 bases sitting between them. For the CDR3, the DNA is TGTGCCAGCAGCGTAGCTCCCACAGATACGCAGTATTTT. Protein product: CASSVAPTDTQYF.

The chain has TRBV29-1 and TRBJ1-1, with D tentatively TRBD1 (6 bases). Trimming stripped 3 bases from V and 8 bases from J, with 13 bases between. Germline V gene lookup returns CDR1 SQVTM and CDR2 ANQGSEA. CDR3 length: 12 residues. This CDR3 is CSVESNRVEAFF. Here the CDR3 DNA reads TGCAGCGTTGAGTCGAACAGGGTCGAAGCTTTCTTT.